Below, one T cell receptor (beta chain) is given with its context. Its antigen is still unknown. Every donor was a Caucasian adult from Nashville, Tennessee. J lost 1 base, V lost 6 bases, and 5 bases had no gene match. CDR1 is SNHLY, CDR2 FYNNEI, per germline. CDR3 length: 15 amino acids. This specimen comes from a study of shared clonotypes between healthy human individuals. TCRdb keeps only in-frame clones here, not all; method: immunoSEQ multiplex PCR. This table holds roughly 1 million clones, around four fifths found once. Findings of the study overall: Non-shared clonotypes had lower generation probabilities than those shared by all four donors. Larger estimated richness was generally recorded for naive subsets relative to memory subsets.

The origin of this receptor is a man between 18 and 29 years old in good health. V gene TRBV2 combines with J gene TRBJ2-5, with 10 nucleotides matching TRBD2. Sequenced input: memory CD4+ T cells sorted from blood. This sample's subset: CD45RA-negative fraction. CDR3 region: CASRGRLAGQETQYF. CDR3 DNA sequence: TGTGCCAGCAGAGGCCGACTAGCGGGCCAAGAGACCCAGTACTTC.